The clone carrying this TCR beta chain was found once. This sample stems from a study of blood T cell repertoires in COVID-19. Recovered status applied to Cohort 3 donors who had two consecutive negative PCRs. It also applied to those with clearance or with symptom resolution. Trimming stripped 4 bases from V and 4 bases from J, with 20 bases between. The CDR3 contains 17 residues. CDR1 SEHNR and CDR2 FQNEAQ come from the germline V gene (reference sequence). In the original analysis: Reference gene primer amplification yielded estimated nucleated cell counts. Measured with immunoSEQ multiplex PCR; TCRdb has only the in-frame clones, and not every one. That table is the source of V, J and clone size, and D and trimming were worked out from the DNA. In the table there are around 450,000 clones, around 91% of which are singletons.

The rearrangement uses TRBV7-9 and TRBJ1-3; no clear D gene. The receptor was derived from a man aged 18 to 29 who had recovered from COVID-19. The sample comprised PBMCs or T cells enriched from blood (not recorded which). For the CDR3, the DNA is TGTGCCAGCAGCTCCGTCCGGGAGCTGGAGGACGGAAACACCATATATTTT. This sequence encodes CASSSVRELEDGNTIYF.